The 3 T cell receptor beta chains reported below all come from one sample, sequenced in a study of blood T cell repertoires in COVID-19. The repertoire was sequenced with immunoSEQ multiplex PCR; TCRdb's copy has only in-frame clones and lacks some. There are under 250,000 clones in the sample; around four fifths occur only once, and 4.5% to 6% lies in the top ten. The sample comprised peripheral blood. These receptors were obtained from a woman aged 55-69 years who had recovered from COVID-19.

V gene TRBV10-2 combines with J gene TRBJ1-1, with 8 bases that match TRBD1. The CDR3 contains 15 residues. Germline V gene data show CDR1 as WSHSY and CDR2 as SAAADI. The V and J ends lost 5 bases and 2 bases, in that order; junction bases with no gene match: 7. DNA for the CDR3: TGCGCCAGCAGTCTGCAGGGGGCGTCCAACACTGAAGCTTTCTTT. It encodes CASSLQGASNTEAFF.

The chain is built from TRBV7-2 and TRBJ1-3, with TRBD1 matching over 7 bases. CDR3 length equals 16 residues. Per the germline V gene, CDR1 is SGHTA and CDR2 is FQGNSA. V lost 2 bases to trimming and J lost 0 bases; unmatched junction nucleotides: 4. The CDR3 spells CASSLTGAISGNTIYF. The CDR3 DNA is TGTGCCAGCAGCTTAACAGGGGCTATCTCTGGAAACACCATATATTTT.

This clone has more than one count but fewer than ten. This chain uses TRBV11-3 with TRBJ2-3, with 11 positions matching TRBD2. There are 17 residues in the CDR3. Germline trimming cut 1 base from V and 4 bases from J; bases unmatched to any gene: 7. The germline V gene has CDR1 SGHNT and CDR2 YENEEA. DNA for the CDR3: TGTGCCAGCAGCTTAGGTCTAGCGGGGGGTGGACCAGATACGCAGTATTTT. Translated: CASSLGLAGGGPDTQYF.